The 15 T cell receptor beta chains in this list originate from one sample, sequenced in a study of early T cells in non-severe SARS-CoV-2 infection. Each CDR3 protein gets one entry after TCRdb re-called the 5' RACE reads with MiXCR. The data show 25,000 to 35,000 distinct CDR3 sequences, with around 6.6% seen just once and about a third held by the top ten. Sample: whole blood. These receptors were taken from an adult who was a healthcare worker with PCR-confirmed SARS-CoV-2 infection or an uninfected control (not recorded which).

This clonotype was recorded many times. The J gene is TRBJ2-1, the V gene TRBV15; D is ambiguous. The CDR3 sequence is 19 residues long. Between the trimmed V and J ends, which lost 0 bases and 0 bases, there was a span of 18 bases. From germline, CDR1 is LNHNV and CDR2 YYDKDF (reference sequence). The CDR3 sequence: CATSRDPVGFRSSYNEQFF. The CDR3, as DNA: TGTGCCACCAGCAGAGATCCGGTCGGATTCCGAAGCTCCTACAATGAGCAGTTCTTC. The full variable domain, its missing parts supplied by reference TRBV15 and TRBJ2-1, is DAMVIQNPRYQVTQFGKPVTLSCSQTLNHNVMYWYQQKSSQAPKLLFHYYDKDFNNEADTPDNFQSRRPNTSFCFLDIRSPGLGDTAMYLCATSRDPVGFRSSYNEQFFGPGTRLTVL.

In this sample, this clonotype turned up many times. The rearrangement uses TRBV30 and TRBJ2-1; 10 positions match TRBD2. Germline V CDR1 and CDR2: GTSNPN, SVGIG (reference sequence). This CDR3 has 14 amino acids. Germline trimming cut 4 bases from V and 4 bases from J; bases unmatched to any gene: 4. DNA for the CDR3: TGTGCCTGGAAGTCTAGCGGGGGATACAATGAGCAGTTCTTC. It translates to CAWKSSGGYNEQFF.

The rearrangement links TRBV7-9 to TRBJ1-1; D is undetermined. The CDR3 covers 13 residues. Germline V CDR1 and CDR2: SEHNR, FQNEAQ (reference sequence). The germline V and J ends were trimmed by 6 bases and 1 base, with 9 bases remaining between them. CDR3 residues: CASSFDGNTEAFF. DNA for the CDR3: TGTGCCAGCAGTTTTGACGGGAACACTGAAGCTTTCTTT.

This clonotype was recorded at least ten times. V is TRBV19 and J is TRBJ1-4; D remains ambiguous. V was trimmed by 9 bases and J by 4 bases, leaving 12 bases between them. The germline gives CDR1 LNHDA, CDR2 SQIVND (reference sequence). The CDR3 runs 13 residues. CDR3 sequence (DNA): TGTGCCAGGCCACCGGAGGGTAATGAAAAACTGTTTTTT. It encodes CARPPEGNEKLFF.

This clonotype has ten or more counts. This chain uses TRBV28 with TRBJ2-5; unclear D gene. The CDR3 is 14 residues long. Deletions cut 7 bases from V and 0 bases from J, with 12 bases between. CDR1 MDHEN and CDR2 SYDVKM come from the germline V gene. The CDR3 reads CASTRALYQETQYF. CDR3 nucleotides: TGTGCCAGCACCCGTGCATTGTACCAAGAGACCCAGTACTTC.

In its sample, this clonotype was seen a few times. The chain joins TRBV18 to TRBJ2-2; D unresolved. The V end lost 1 base, the J end lost 5 bases, and 5 bases lay between the germline ends. Germline CDR1 is KGHSH and CDR2 is LQKENI. The CDR3 runs to 13 residues. CDR3 region: CASSPQPTGELFF. The CDR3 DNA follows: TGTGCCAGCTCACCACAGCCGACCGGGGAGCTGTTTTTT.

In this sample, this clonotype turned up many times. The V call is TRBV12-3 or TRBV12-4, the J call TRBJ1-5; 12 bases are shared with TRBD1. CDR3 length equals 16 residues. V lost 6 bases to trimming and J lost 4 bases; unmatched junction nucleotides: 7. In nucleotides, the CDR3 is TGTGCCAGCAGACCAGGGACAGGGGGCCTTAATCAGCCCCAGCATTTT. This translates into CASRPGTGGLNQPQHF.

This clonotype was counted only a few times. This CDR3 is CATQGQGKNIQYF. In DNA, the CDR3 is TGTGCCACCCAGGGACAGGGAAAAAACATTCAGTACTTC. The rearrangement joins TRBV19 to TRBJ2-4, with 9 positions matching TRBD1. J was trimmed by 4 bases and V by 10 bases; bases with no gene match: 5. Per the germline V gene, CDR1 is LNHDA and CDR2 is SQIVND (reference sequence). This CDR3 is 13 amino acids long.

The chain uses TRBV5-1 and TRBJ2-3; the match to TRBD1 covers 9 bases. Per the germline V gene, CDR1 is SGHRS and CDR2 is YFSETQ. Trimming removed 3 bases from V and 1 base from J; junction bases left unmatched: 3. The CDR3 is 15 amino acids. The CDR3 DNA follows: TGCGCCAGCAGCTCGTGGACAGGGGGCACAGATACGCAGTATTTT. It encodes CASSSWTGGTDTQYF.

A few counts support this clonotype. Here the CDR3 reads CASSQGGSQKGTDTQYF. CDR3 bases: TGTGCCAGCAGCCAGGGCGGGAGCCAGAAAGGCACAGATACGCAGTATTTT. The chain is built from TRBV4-2 and TRBJ2-3; 7 positions match TRBD2. Germline CDR1 reads LGHNA; CDR2 reads YNFKEQ. Germline trimming cut 3 bases from V and 1 base from J; bases unmatched to any gene: 10. The CDR3 has 17 residues.

This clonotype was detected many times. The rearrangement joins TRBV4-1 to TRBJ1-2; D gene uncertain. There are 14 residues in the CDR3. Germline CDR1 is MGHRA and CDR2 is YSYEKL. V lost 3 bases and J 5 bases, leaving 13 bases between the germline ends. CDR3 DNA sequence: TGCGCCAGCAGCCAGGAAGGGCCGCGATATGGCTACACCTTC. It specifies CASSQEGPRYGYTF.

This clonotype has ten or more counts. The V gene is TRBV12-3 or TRBV12-4, the J gene TRBJ1-2, with 9 bases aligning to TRBD1. The ends lost 5 bases at V and 6 bases at J; junction bases unmatched: 7. This CDR3 has 14 residues. This chain's CDR3 is CASSPRTGVDGYTF. Written as DNA, the CDR3 is TGTGCCAGCAGTCCGCGGACAGGGGTTGATGGCTACACCTTC.

This clonotype occurred many times. The chain carries TRBV5-1 and TRBJ2-7; 9 nucleotides match TRBD2. CDR1 and CDR2 from the germline V gene are SGHRS and YFSETQ. The CDR3 is 17 residues long. V gave up 0 bases and J gave up 6 bases; unmatched junction bases: 13. The CDR3 DNA follows: TGCGCCAGCAGCTTGGGGCAACTAGCGGGTCACGTCCTCGAGCAGTACTTC. It encodes CASSLGQLAGHVLEQYF.

In this sample, this clonotype turned up many times. CDR3 residues: CASIYTGYLNTEAFF. The CDR3 DNA follows: TGTGCCAGCATCTATACAGGGTACTTGAACACTGAAGCTTTCTTT. V is TRBV6-6 and J is TRBJ1-1, with D possibly being TRBD1 (6 bases). In germline, CDR1 is MNHNY, CDR2 SVGAGI (reference sequence). V was clipped by 7 bases and J by 0 bases, with 15 bases between them. CDR3 size: 15 residues.

This clonotype was counted many times. The chain combines TRBV24-1 with TRBJ2-1; D may be TRBD2 (5 bases). The CDR3 consists of 15 residues. Germline-derived CDR1 and CDR2 are KGHDR and SFDVKD. Trimming pared 3 bases from V and 9 bases from J, leaving 17 bases between. The CDR3 bases are TGTGCCACCAGTGATGTTATGAGGGCCAGTACTGAGCAGTTCTTC. Amino acid sequence: CATSDVMRASTEQFF.